Below, one TCR beta chain is given with its context. Germline V gene lookup returns CDR1 SNHLY and CDR2 FYNNEI. J gave up 7 bases and V 5 bases, and 4 bases lay outside the gene matches. This CDR3 contains 12 residues. The data originate from a study of blood T cell repertoires in COVID-19. TCRdb keeps only in-frame clones here, not all; method: immunoSEQ multiplex PCR. The sample has about 100,000 clones; approximately 92% are singletons. The sample consisted of peripheral blood. This chain links TRBV2 with TRBJ1-1, with 7 bases that match TRBD1. The origin of this receptor is a man aged 45-60 years with active COVID-19. The CDR3 spells CASSRTGLEAFF. DNA of the CDR3: TGTGCCAGCAGTCGGACAGGCCTTGAAGCTTTCTTT.